Below, 5 T cell receptor beta chains from the same sample are listed, as sequenced in a study of blood T cell repertoires in COVID-19. Sequencing used immunoSEQ multiplex PCR; TCRdb keeps in-frame clones, though not all of them. The sample carries over 200,000 clones, over 75% recorded once. Sequenced material: PBMCs or T cells enriched from blood (not recorded which). All receptors derive from a woman in her 30s who had been exposed to COVID-19.

The chain combines TRBV6-5 with TRBJ2-7, with D possibly TRBD2 on 6 matching bases. From germline, CDR1 is MNHEY and CDR2 SVGAGI. Trimming pared 6 bases from V and 7 bases from J, leaving 22 bases between. CDR3 length equals 15 residues. CDR3 sequence: CASRYVGGPAQEQYF. CDR3 nucleotides: TGTGCCAGCAGATACGTGGGAGGCCCCGCGCAGGAGCAGTACTTC.

The genes are TRBV5-4 and TRBJ2-7, with 8 bases lining up with TRBD1. Unmatched junction bases numbered 13, after V lost 4 bases and J lost 4 bases. The CDR3 is 16 residues long. Germline-derived CDR1 and CDR2 are SGHNT and YYREEE (reference sequence). Written as DNA, the CDR3 is TGTGCCAGCAGCCTCCGAAGGCGACAGGGGAGGTACGAGCAGTACTTC. Translating gives CASSLRRRQGRYEQYF.

The chain couples TRBV6-5 to TRBJ2-3, with D unresolved. The ends were cut back, 0 bases at V and 10 bases at J, with 11 bases in the middle. This CDR3 comprises 13 residues. CDR1 and CDR2 from the germline V gene are MNHEY and SVGAGI. In DNA form, the CDR3 reads TGTGCCAGCAGTTACTCGATTGGCAGTGCGCAGTATTTT. Encoded protein: CASSYSIGSAQYF.

The chain carries TRBV29-1 and TRBJ1-5, with 9 bases lining up with TRBD1. The CDR3 extends over 14 amino acids. The V gene end was trimmed by 5 bases and the J gene end by 0 bases; junction bases not matched to a gene: 2. Germline CDR1 SQVTM, CDR2 ANQGSEA. The CDR3 DNA sequence: TGCAGCGTTCGGGACAGGGCTAGCAATCAGCCCCAGCATTTT. This encodes CSVRDRASNQPQHF. The entire variable domain, with the rest obtained from reference TRBV29-1 and TRBJ1-5, is as follows: SAVISQKPSRDICQRGTSLTIQCQVDSQVTMMFWYRQQPGQSLTLIATANQGSEATYESGFVIDKFPISRPNLTFSTLTVSNMSPEDSSIYLCSVRDRASNQPQHFGDGTRLSIL.

V usage is TRBV11-2 and J usage is TRBJ2-1, with D possibly TRBD2 on 5 matching bases. The V end lost 3 bases, the J end lost 2 bases, and 11 bases lay between the germline ends. This CDR3 comprises 15 residues. Germline values: CDR1 SGHAT, CDR2 FQNNGV. CDR3: CASSLVGATYNEQFF. The CDR3 DNA reads as TGTGCCAGCAGCTTGGTGGGAGCCACCTACAATGAGCAGTTCTTC.